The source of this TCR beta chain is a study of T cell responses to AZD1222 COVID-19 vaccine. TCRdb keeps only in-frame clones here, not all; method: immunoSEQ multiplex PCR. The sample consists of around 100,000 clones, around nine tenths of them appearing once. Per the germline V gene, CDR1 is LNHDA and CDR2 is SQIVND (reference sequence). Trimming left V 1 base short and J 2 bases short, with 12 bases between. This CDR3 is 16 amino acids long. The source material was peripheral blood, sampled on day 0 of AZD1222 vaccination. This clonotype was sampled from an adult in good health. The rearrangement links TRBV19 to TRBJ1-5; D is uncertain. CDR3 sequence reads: CASSIVYSWGNQPQHF. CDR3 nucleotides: TGTGCCAGTAGTATAGTGTACAGTTGGGGCAATCAGCCCCAGCATTTT.